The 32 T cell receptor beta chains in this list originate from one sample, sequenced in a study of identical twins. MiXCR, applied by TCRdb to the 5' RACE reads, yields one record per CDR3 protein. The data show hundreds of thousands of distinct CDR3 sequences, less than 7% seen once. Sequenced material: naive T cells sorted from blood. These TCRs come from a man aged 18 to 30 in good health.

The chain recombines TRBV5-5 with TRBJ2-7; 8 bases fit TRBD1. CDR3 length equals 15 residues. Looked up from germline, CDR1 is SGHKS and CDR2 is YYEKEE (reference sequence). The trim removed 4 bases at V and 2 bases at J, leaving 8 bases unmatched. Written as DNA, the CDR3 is TGTGCCAGCAGCCAAGGACAGGGCGTAGCCTACGAGCAGTACGTC. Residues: CASSQGQGVAYEQYV.

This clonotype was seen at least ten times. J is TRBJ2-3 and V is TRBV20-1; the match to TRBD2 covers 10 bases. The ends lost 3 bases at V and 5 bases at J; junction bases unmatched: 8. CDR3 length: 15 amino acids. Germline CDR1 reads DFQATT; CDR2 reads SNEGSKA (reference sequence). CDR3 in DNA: TGCAGTGCTAGGGCGGCTAGCGGGAGTGTAGATACGCAGTATTTT. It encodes CSARAASGSVDTQYF.

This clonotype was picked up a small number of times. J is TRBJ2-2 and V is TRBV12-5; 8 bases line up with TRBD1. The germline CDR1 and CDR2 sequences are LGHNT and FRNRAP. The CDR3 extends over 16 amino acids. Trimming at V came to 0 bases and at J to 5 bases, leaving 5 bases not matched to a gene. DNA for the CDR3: TGTGCTAGTGGTTTGGTACAAGGACAGGGTACCGGGGAGCTGTTTTTT. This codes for CASGLVQGQGTGELFF. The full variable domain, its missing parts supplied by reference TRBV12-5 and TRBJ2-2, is DARVTQTPRHKVTEMGQEVTMRCQPILGHNTVFWYRQTMMQGLELLAYFRNRAPLDDSGMPKDRFSAEMPDATLATLKIQPSEPRDSAVYFCASGLVQGQGTGELFFGEGSRLTVL.

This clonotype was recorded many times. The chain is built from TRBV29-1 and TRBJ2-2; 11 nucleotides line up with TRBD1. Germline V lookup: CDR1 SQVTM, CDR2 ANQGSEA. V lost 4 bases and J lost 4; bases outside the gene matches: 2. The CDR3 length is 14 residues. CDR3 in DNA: TGCAGCGTTGGGACAGGGGGCTCCACCGGGGAGCTGTTTTTT. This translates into CSVGTGGSTGELFF.

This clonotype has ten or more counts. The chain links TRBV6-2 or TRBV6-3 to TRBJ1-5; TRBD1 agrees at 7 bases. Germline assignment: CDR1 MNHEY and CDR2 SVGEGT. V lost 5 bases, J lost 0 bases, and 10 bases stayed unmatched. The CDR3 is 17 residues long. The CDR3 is CASSPSGGQYSNQPQHF. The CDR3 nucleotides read TGTGCCAGCAGTCCATCAGGGGGGCAGTATAGCAATCAGCCCCAGCATTTT.

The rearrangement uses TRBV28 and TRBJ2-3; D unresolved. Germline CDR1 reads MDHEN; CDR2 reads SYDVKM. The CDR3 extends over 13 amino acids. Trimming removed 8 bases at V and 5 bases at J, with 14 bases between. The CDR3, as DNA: TGTGCCAGCCTAAAGCCGAGCCAAGATACGCAGTATTTT. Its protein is CASLKPSQDTQYF.

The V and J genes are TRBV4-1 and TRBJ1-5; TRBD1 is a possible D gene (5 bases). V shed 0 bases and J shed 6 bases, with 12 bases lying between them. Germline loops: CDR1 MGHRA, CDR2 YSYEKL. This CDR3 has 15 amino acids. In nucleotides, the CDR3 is TGCGCCAGCAGCCAAGACAGGGAGAGGGGTCAGCCCCAGCATTTT. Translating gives CASSQDRERGQPQHF.

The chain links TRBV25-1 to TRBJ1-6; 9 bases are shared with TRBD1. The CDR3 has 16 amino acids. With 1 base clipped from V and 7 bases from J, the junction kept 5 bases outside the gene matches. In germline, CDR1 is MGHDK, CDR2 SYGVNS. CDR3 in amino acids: CASSEWGTGNNSPLHF. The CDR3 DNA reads TGTGCCAGCAGTGAATGGGGGACAGGGAACAATTCACCCCTCCACTTT.

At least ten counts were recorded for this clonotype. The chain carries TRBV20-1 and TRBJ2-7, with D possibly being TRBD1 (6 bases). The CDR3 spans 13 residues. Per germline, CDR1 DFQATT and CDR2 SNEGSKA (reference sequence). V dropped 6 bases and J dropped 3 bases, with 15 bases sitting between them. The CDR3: CSAPDSSVYEQYF. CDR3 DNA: TGCAGTGCACCGGACAGTAGTGTCTACGAGCAGTACTTC.

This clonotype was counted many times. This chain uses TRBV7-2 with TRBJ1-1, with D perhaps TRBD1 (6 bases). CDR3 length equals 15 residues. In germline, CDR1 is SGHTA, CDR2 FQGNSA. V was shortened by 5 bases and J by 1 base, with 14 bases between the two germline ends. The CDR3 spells CASSPQDRRNTEAFF. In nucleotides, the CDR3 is TGTGCCAGCAGCCCACAAGACAGGAGGAACACTGAAGCTTTCTTT.

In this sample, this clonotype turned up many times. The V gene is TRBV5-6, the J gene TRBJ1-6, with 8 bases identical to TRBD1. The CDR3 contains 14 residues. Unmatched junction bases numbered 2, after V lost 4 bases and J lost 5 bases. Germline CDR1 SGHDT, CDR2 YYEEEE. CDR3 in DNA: TGTGCCAGCAGCCTGGACAGGGATAATTCACCCCTCCACTTT. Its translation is CASSLDRDNSPLHF.

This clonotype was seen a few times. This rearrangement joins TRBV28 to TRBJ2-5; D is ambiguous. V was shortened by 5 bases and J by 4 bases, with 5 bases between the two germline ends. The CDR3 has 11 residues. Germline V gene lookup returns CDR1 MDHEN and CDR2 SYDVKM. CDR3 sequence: CASSTLETQYF. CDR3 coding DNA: TGTGCCAGCAGTACCCTAGAGACCCAGTACTTC. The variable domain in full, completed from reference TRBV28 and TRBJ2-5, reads DVKVTQSSRYLVKRTGEKVFLECVQDMDHENMFWYRQDPGLGLRLIYFSYDVKMKEKGDIPEGYSVSREKKERFSLILESASTNQTSMYLCASSTLETQYFGPGTRLLVL.

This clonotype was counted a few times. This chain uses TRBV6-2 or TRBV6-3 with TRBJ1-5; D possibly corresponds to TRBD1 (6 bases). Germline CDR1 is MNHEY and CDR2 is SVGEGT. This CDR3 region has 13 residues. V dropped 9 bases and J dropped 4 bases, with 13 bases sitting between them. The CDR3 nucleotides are TGTGCCAGTGACAGGCGAGCTAATCAGCCCCAGCATTTT. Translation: CASDRRANQPQHF.

As DNA, the CDR3 is TGTGCCAGCACCTCGACTAGCGGGGCTTACAATGAGCAGTTCTTC. Encoded protein: CASTSTSGAYNEQFF. This rearrangement joins TRBV27 to TRBJ2-1; 11 bases align to TRBD2. Germline V gives CDR1 MNHEY, CDR2 SMNVEV (reference sequence). The trim removed 7 bases at V and 4 bases at J, leaving 6 bases unmatched. The CDR3 is made up of 15 amino acids.

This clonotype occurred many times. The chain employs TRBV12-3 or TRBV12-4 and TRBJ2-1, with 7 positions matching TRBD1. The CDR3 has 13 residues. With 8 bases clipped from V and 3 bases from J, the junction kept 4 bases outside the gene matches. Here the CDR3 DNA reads TGTGCCAGCTACAGGGGCCACTACAATGAGCAGTTCTTC. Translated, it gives CASYRGHYNEQFF.

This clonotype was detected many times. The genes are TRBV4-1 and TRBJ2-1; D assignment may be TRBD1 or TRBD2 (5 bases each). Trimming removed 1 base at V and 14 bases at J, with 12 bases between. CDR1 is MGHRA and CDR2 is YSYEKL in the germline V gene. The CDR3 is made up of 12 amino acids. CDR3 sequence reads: CASSQGGTLKFF. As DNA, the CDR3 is TGCGCCAGCAGCCAAGGAGGGACGCTGAAGTTCTTC.

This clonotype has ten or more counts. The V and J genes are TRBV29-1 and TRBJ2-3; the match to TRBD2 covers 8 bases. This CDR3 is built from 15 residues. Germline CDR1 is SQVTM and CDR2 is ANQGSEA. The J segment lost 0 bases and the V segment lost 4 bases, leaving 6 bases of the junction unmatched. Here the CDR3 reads CSVGWRGASTDTQYF. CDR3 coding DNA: TGCAGCGTTGGATGGCGGGGGGCTAGCACAGATACGCAGTATTTT.

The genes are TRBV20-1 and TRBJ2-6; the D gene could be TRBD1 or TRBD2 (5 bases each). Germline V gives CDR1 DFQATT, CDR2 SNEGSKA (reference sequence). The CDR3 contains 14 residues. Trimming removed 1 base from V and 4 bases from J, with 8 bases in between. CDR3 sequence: CSARGGPGANVLTF. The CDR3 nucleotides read TGCAGTGCTAGAGGGGGACCCGGGGCCAACGTCCTGACTTTC.

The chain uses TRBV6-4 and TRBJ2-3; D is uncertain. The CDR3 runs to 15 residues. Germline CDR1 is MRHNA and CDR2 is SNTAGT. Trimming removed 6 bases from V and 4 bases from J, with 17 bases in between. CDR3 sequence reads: CASSRLSGSADTQYF. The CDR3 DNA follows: TGTGCCAGCAGCCGACTCTCCGGGTCGGCAGATACGCAGTATTTT.

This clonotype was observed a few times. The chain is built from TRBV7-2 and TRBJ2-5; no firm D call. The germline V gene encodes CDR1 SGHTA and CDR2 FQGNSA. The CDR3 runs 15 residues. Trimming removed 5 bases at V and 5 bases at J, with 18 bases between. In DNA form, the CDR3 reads TGTGCCAGCAGCCTCGCACCCAGGCGATCGGAGACCCAGTACTTC. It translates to CASSLAPRRSETQYF.

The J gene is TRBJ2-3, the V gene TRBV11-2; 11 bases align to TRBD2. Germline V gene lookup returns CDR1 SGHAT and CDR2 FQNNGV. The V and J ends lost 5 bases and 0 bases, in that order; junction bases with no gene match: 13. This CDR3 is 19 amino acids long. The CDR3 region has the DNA TGTGCCAGCAGCGCTCGACTAGCGGGACTCCAGTTTAGCACAGATACGCAGTATTTT. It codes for CASSARLAGLQFSTDTQYF.

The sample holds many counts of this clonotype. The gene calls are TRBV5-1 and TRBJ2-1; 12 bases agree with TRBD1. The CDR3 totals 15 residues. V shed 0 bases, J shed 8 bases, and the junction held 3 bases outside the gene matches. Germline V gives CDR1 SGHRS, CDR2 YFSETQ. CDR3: CASSLEGQGAHEQFF. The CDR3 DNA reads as TGCGCCAGCAGCTTGGAGGGACAGGGGGCTCATGAGCAGTTCTTC.

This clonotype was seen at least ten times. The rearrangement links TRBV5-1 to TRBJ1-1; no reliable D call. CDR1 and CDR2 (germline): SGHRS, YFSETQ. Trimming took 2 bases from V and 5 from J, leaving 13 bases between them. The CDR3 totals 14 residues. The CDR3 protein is CASSFRGSETEAFF. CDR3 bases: TGCGCCAGCAGCTTCCGGGGTAGTGAGACTGAAGCTTTCTTT. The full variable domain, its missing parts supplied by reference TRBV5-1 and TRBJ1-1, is KAGVTQTPRYLIKTRGQQVTLSCSPISGHRSVSWYQQTPGQGLQFLFEYFSETQRNKGNFPGRFSGRQFSNSRSEMNVSTLELGDSALYLCASSFRGSETEAFFGQGTRLTVV.

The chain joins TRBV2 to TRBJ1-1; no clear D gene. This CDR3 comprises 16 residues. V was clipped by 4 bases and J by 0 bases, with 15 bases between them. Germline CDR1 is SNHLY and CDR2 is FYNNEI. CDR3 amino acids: CASSGRMGGVNTEAFF. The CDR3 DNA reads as TGTGCCAGCAGTGGAAGGATGGGTGGAGTGAACACTGAAGCTTTCTTT. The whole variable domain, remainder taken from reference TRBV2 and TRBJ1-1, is EPEVTQTPSHQVTQMGQEVILRCVPISNHLYFYWYRQILGQKVEFLVSFYNNEISEKSEIFDDQFSVERPDGSNFTLKIRSTKLEDSAMYFCASSGRMGGVNTEAFFGQGTRLTVV.

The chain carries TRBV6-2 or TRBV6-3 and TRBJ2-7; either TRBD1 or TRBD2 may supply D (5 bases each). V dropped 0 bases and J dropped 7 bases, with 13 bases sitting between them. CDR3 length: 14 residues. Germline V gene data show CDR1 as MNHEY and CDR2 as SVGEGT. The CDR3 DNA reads TGTGCCAGCAGTTACTCCGGGATCGAGGGGGAGCAGTACTTC. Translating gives CASSYSGIEGEQYF.

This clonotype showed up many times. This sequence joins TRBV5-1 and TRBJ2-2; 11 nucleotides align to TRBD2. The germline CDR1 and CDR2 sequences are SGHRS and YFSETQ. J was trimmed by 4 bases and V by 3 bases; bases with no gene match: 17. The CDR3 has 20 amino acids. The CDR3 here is CASSYREIAGGRLGTGELFF. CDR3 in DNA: TGCGCCAGCAGCTATCGAGAGATAGCGGGAGGGCGTCTGGGCACCGGGGAGCTGTTTTTT. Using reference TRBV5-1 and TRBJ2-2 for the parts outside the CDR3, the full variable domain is KAGVTQTPRYLIKTRGQQVTLSCSPISGHRSVSWYQQTPGQGLQFLFEYFSETQRNKGNFPGRFSGRQFSNSRSEMNVSTLELGDSALYLCASSYREIAGGRLGTGELFFGEGSRLTVL.

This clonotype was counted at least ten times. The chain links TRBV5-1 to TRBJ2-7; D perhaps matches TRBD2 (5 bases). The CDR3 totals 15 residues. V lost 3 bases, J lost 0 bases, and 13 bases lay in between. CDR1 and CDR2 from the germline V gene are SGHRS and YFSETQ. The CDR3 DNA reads TGCGCCAGCAGCTCCCCAGCGGACCACTCCTACGAGCAGTACTTC. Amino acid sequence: CASSSPADHSYEQYF.

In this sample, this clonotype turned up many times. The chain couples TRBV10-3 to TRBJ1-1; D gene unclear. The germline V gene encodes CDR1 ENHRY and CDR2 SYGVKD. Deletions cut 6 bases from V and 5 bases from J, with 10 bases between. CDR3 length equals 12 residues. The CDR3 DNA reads TGTGCCATCAGCTCCAGTGGTACTGAAGCTTTCTTT. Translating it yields CAISSSGTEAFF.

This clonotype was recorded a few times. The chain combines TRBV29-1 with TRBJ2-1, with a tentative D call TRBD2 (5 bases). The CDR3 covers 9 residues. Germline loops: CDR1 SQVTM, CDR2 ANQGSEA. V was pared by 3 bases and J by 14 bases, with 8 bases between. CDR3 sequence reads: CSVEAGEFF. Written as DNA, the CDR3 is TGCAGCGTTGAGGCCGGGGAGTTCTTC.

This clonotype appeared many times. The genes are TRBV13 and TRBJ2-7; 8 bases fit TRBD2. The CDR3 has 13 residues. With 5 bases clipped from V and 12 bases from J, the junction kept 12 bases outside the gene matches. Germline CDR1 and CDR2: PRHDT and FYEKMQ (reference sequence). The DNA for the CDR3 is TGTGCCAGCAGCATCCGTCTAGCGGGTGCGTGGTACTTC. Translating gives CASSIRLAGAWYF.

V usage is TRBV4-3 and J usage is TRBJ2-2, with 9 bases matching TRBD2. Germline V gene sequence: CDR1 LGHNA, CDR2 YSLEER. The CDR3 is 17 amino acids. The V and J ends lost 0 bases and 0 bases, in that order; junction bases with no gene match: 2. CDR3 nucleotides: TGCGCCAGCAGCCAAGAAACTAGCGGGTCGAACACCGGGGAGCTGTTTTTT. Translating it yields CASSQETSGSNTGELFF.

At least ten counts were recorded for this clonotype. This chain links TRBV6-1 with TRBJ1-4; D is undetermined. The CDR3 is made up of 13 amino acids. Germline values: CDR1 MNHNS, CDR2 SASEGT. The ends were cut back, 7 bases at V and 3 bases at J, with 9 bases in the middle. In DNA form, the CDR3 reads TGTGCCAGCAAACCGGGCCCTAATGAAAAACTGTTTTTT. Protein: CASKPGPNEKLFF.